A selection of T cell receptor beta chains follows, all from one sample in a study of CD8+CD57+ T cells in acquired aplastic anemia. Each CDR3 protein is one row after TCRdb ran MiXCR on the reads. The sample records roughly 500,000 distinct CDR3 sequences, 25% to 40% being singletons. Sequencing used sorted CD4+, CD8+, or CD8+CD57+ T cells (not recorded which) from PBMCs. These receptors came from a human donor with aplastic anemia. CDR3s include the opening cysteine and the closing phenylalanine or tryptophan. A D gene is named only where the DNA matches it firmly. Only part of the rows carry a size: once, few, many, or a class if the clone is expanded.

D: TRBD2; J: TRBJ2-1; size: few; length: 13; V: TRBV20-1; CDR3: CSASVAGYNEQFF; DNA: TGCAGTGCTAGTGTAGCGGGGTACAATGAGCAGTTCTTC
D: -; J: TRBJ1-3; size: -; length: 16; V: TRBV7-8; CDR3: CASSLVNVGPGNTIYF; DNA: TGTGCCAGCAGCTTAGTAAACGTGGGCCCTGGAAACACCATATATTTT
D: -; J: TRBJ2-3; size: few; length: 15; V: TRBV5-6; CDR3: CASSLGIVGTDTQYF; DNA: TGTGCCAGCAGCTTGGGCATTGTTGGGACAGATACGCAGTATTTT
D: -; J: TRBJ1-6; size: -; length: 15; V: TRBV10-3; CDR3: CAITSQEEGNSPLHF; DNA: TGTGCCATCACCTCCCAGGAGGAGGGAAATTCACCCCTCCACTTT
D: -; J: TRBJ2-1; size: many; length: 12; V: TRBV5-1; CDR3: CASSSTYNEQFF; DNA: TGCGCCAGCAGCTCAACCTACAATGAGCAGTTCTTC
D: TRBD1; J: TRBJ2-6; size: -; length: 18; V: TRBV10-3; CDR3: CASSTGTGSDSGANALTF; DNA: TGTGCCAGCAGCACCGGGACAGGGTCTGACTCTGGGGCCAACGCCCTGACTTTC
D: -; J: TRBJ1-5; size: once; length: 15; V: TRBV20-1; CDR3: CSARQGGYSNQPQHF; DNA: TGCAGTGCTAGGCAGGGAGGATATAGCAATCAGCCCCAGCATTTT
D: -; J: TRBJ2-7; size: -; length: 15; V: TRBV7-4; CDR3: CASSLALQVSYEQYF; DNA: TGTGCCAGCAGCTTAGCGCTACAGGTCTCCTACGAGCAGTACTTC
D: -; J: TRBJ2-2; size: -; length: 15; V: TRBV7-3; CDR3: CASSLRGDSTGELFF; DNA: TGTGCCAGCAGCTTAAGGGGGGACTCCACAGGGGAGCTGTTTTTT
D: -; J: TRBJ2-5; size: many; length: 13; V: TRBV24-1; CDR3: CATSDWTEETQYF; DNA: TGTGCCACCAGTGACTGGACTGAAGAGACCCAGTACTTC
D: TRBD1; J: TRBJ2-1; size: few; length: 15; V: TRBV4-3; CDR3: CASSQVGTGINEQFF; DNA: TGCGCCAGCAGCCAAGTAGGGACAGGAATCAATGAGCAGTTCTTC
D: TRBD2; J: TRBJ2-3; size: many; length: 16; V: TRBV10-3; CDR3: CAISEGLAGSTDTQYF; DNA: TGTGCCATCAGTGAGGGACTAGCGGGAAGCACAGATACGCAGTATTTT
D: -; J: TRBJ1-2; size: many; length: 13; V: TRBV12-3/TRBV12-4; CDR3: CASSLGRSYGYTF; DNA: TGTGCCAGCAGTTTAGGTCGGAGCTATGGCTACACCTTC
D: TRBD1; J: TRBJ1-5; size: few; length: 16; V: TRBV6-1; CDR3: CASRTGALSTNQPQHF; DNA: TGTGCCAGCAGGACAGGGGCCCTCTCGACAAATCAGCCCCAGCATTTT
D: TRBD1; J: TRBJ2-5; size: -; length: 15; V: TRBV7-2; CDR3: CASSSDPGQQETQYF; DNA: TGTGCCAGCAGCTCCGACCCGGGACAGCAAGAGACCCAGTACTTC
D: -; J: TRBJ2-7; size: once; length: 16; V: TRBV15; CDR3: CATSRDPAARSSEQYF; DNA: TGTGCCACCAGCAGAGATCCCGCGGCTCGCTCCAGCGAGCAGTACTTC
D: TRBD1; J: TRBJ1-6; size: many; length: 15; V: TRBV20-1; CDR3: CSANRAGGRNSPLHF; DNA: TGCAGTGCTAATCGCGCAGGGGGTCGGAATTCACCCCTCCACTTT
D: -; J: TRBJ1-5; size: -; length: 15; V: TRBV7-9; CDR3: CASSDNPGGRQPQHF; DNA: TGTGCCAGCAGCGACAACCCGGGGGGAAGGCAGCCCCAGCATTTT
D: -; J: TRBJ2-7; size: many; length: 12; V: TRBV12-3/TRBV12-4; CDR3: CASSLLHHEQYF; DNA: TGTGCCAGCAGTTTACTCCACCACGAGCAGTACTTC
D: TRBD2; J: TRBJ2-7; size: -; length: 15; V: TRBV20-1; CDR3: CSAAGLAGGPWEQYF; DNA: TGCAGTGCAGCGGGACTAGCGGGGGGGCCTTGGGAGCAGTACTTC
D: TRBD2; J: TRBJ2-2; size: many; length: 13; V: TRBV29-1; CDR3: CSVKREGTGELFF; DNA: TGCAGCGTAAAGCGGGAGGGGACCGGGGAGCTGTTTTTT
D: -; J: TRBJ2-5; size: many; length: 16; V: TRBV24-1; CDR3: CATSDLSLGHQETQYF; DNA: TGTGCCACCAGTGATTTGAGTCTAGGACACCAAGAGACCCAGTACTTC
D: -; J: TRBJ1-5; size: many; length: 15; V: TRBV19; CDR3: CASRQVLISNQPQHF; DNA: TGTGCCAGCAGACAGGTTCTTATTAGCAATCAGCCCCAGCATTTT